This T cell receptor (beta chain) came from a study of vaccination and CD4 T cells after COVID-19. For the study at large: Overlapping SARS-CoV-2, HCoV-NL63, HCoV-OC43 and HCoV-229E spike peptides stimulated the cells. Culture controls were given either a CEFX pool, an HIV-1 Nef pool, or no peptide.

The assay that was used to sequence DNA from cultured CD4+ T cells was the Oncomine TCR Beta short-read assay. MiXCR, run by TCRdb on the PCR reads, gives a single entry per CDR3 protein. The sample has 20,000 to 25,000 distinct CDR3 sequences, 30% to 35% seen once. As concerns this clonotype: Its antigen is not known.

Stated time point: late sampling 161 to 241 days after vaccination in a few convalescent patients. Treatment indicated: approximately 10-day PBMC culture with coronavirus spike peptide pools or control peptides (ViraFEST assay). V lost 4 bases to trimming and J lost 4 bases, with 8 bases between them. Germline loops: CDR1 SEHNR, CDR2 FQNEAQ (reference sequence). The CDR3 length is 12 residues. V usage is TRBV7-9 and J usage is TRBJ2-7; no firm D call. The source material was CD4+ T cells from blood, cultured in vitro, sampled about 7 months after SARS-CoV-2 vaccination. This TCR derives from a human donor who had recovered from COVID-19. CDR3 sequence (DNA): TGTGCCAGCAGCTCCAGATCTTACGAGCAGTACTTC. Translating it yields CASSSRSYEQYF. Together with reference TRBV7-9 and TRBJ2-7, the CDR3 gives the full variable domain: DTGVSQNPRHKITKRGQNVTFRCDPISEHNRLYWYRQTLGQGPEFLTYFQNEAQLEKSRLLSDRFSAERPKGSFSTLEIQRTEQGDSAMYLCASSSRSYEQYFGPGTRLTVT.